This TCR beta chain appears in the sequencing data of a study of T-cell memory formation after mild COVID-19. Study-wide results and limits: Contracting CD4+ clones lay largely in CM and EM, with CD8+ ones residing in EMRA.

In this sample, this clonotype turned up a few times. Its antigen is still unknown. The CDR3 runs to 13 residues. Germline V gives CDR1 MNHEY, CDR2 SMNVEV (reference sequence). Trimming left V 3 bases short and J 12 bases short, with 17 bases between. TCRdb recomputed calls from the 5' RACE reads with MiXCR, one row per CDR3 protein. The repertoire holds 300,000 to 350,000 distinct CDR3 sequences, approximately 19% seen once, with roughly 21% in the top ten. J is TRBJ1-1 and V is TRBV27, with D maybe TRBD1 (5 bases). The TCR originated in a man aged 18 to 30 who had mild COVID-19 (a few samples of this study predate the infection). Cell type and time point are not known. The sample was PBMCs or a T cell subset sorted from them (not recorded which). As DNA, the CDR3 is TGTGCCAGCAGTTTTATTAAGGGGCAGTGGCCTTTCTTT. This sequence encodes CASSFIKGQWPFF.